These T cell receptor beta chains were read from a single sample in a study of neurological immune-mediated disorders. From the 5' RACE reads, TCRdb called clonotypes with MiXCR, one entry per CDR3 protein. Seen here are about 51,000 distinct CDR3 sequences, around a sixth observed once, and the top ten hold about 4.2%. Material: PBMCs. The receptors here all came from a man aged 60 to 69 in good health. The CDR3 runs from the conserved cysteine through the conserved F or W. D genes are given only for firm matches. Clone size is not always given. Where it is, it says once, few, many or a class for expanded clones.

abundance,len,j_gene,d_gene,v_gene,CDR3nt,CDR3aa
NA,17,TRBJ2-3,TRBD2,TRBV5-1,TGCGCCAGCAGCTTGTCTAGGGCTAGCGGAAGCACAGATACACAGTATTTT,CASSLSRASGSTDTQYF
many,12,TRBJ2-3,NA,TRBV10-1,TGCGCCACCCGGGACAACACAGATACGCAGTATTTT,CATRDNTDTQYF
many,12,TRBJ1-2,NA,TRBV5-5,TGTGCCAGCAGCTCCGGGAGCTATGGCTACACCTTC,CASSSGSYGYTF
NA,16,TRBJ2-2,TRBD2,TRBV4-3,TGCGCCAGCAGCCAAGATCGGGGAGGGGACACCGGGGAGCTGTTTTTT,CASSQDRGGDTGELFF
many,16,TRBJ2-5,TRBD2,TRBV7-2,TGTGCCAGCAGCTTAGGGCTAGCGGGGGGGGGTAAGACCCAGTACTTC,CASSLGLAGGGKTQYF
NA,11,TRBJ2-2,NA,TRBV2,TGTGCCAGCGGAGCAACCGGGGAGCTGTTTTTT,CASGATGELFF
NA,13,TRBJ2-5,TRBD1,TRBV12-3/TRBV12-4,TGTGCCAGCAACGGGGACAGGGGGGAGACCCAGTACTTC,CASNGDRGETQYF
many,14,TRBJ2-7,TRBD1,TRBV29-1,TGCAGCGTTGCAACCGGGACAGCGCGTTTCGAGCAGTACTTC,CSVATGTARFEQYF
many,16,TRBJ1-1,TRBD1,TRBV12-3/TRBV12-4,TGTGCCAGCAGAGATACAGGGGGCAGGGGAGACACTGAAGCTTTCTTT,CASRDTGGRGDTEAFF
many,16,TRBJ2-1,TRBD2,TRBV5-8,TGTGCCAGCCCCTCACCGCCGGGACTAGAAGTTCGGGAGCAGTTCTTC,CASPSPPGLEVREQFF
many,13,TRBJ1-5,NA,TRBV18,TGTGCCAGCTCAATCACCGGGAATCAGCCCCAGCATTTT,CASSITGNQPQHF
many,16,TRBJ2-1,NA,TRBV15,TGTGCCACCAGCACTAGGGACCAATTGGCTTACAATGAGCAGTTCTTC,CATSTRDQLAYNEQFF
many,13,TRBJ1-5,NA,TRBV5-1,TGCGCCAGCAGCTTGACAGTGGAACAGCCCCAGCATTTT,CASSLTVEQPQHF
NA,14,TRBJ2-2,NA,TRBV5-1,TGCGCCAGCCAGGGGCATTCGAACACCGGGGAGCTGTTTTTT,CASQGHSNTGELFF
many,13,TRBJ1-5,NA,TRBV29-1,TGCAGCGTTGAGGGTAGCCCGGGTCAGCCCCAGCATTTT,CSVEGSPGQPQHF
many,15,TRBJ2-7,TRBD1,TRBV3-1,TGTGCCAGCAGCCGGGACAGGGAAAGGGGGTACGAGCAGTACTTC,CASSRDRERGYEQYF
NA,14,TRBJ2-5,TRBD2,TRBV15,TGTGCCACCAGCCCGCTAGCGGGATCGGAGACCCAGTACTTC,CATSPLAGSETQYF
many,11,TRBJ2-3,NA,TRBV20-1,TGCAGTGCTCTTAGTGTAAGGGCGCAGTATTTT,CSALSVRAQYF
many,14,TRBJ2-7,NA,TRBV4-1,TGCGCCAGCAGCCAAGAGGGTCAACTCTACGAGCAGTACTTC,CASSQEGQLYEQYF
many,11,TRBJ2-1,NA,TRBV6-2/TRBV6-3,TGTGCCAGCAGAAGAAACAATGAGCAGTTCTTC,CASRRNNEQFF
many,13,TRBJ2-7,NA,TRBV11-2,TGTGCCAGCAGCTTAGACAGGGGGGAAGAGCAGTACTTC,CASSLDRGEEQYF